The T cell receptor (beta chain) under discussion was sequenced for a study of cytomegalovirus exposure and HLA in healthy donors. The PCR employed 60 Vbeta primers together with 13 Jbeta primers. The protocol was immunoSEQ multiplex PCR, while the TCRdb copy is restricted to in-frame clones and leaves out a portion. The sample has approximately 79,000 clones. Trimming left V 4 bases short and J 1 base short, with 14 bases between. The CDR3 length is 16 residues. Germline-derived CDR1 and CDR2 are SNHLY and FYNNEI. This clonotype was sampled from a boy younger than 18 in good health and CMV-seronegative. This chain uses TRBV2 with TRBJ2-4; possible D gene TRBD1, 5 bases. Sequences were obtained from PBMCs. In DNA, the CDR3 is TGTGCCAGCAGTGTACTGGGGCAGGCGGCCAAAAACATTCAGTACTTC. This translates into CASSVLGQAAKNIQYF.